The clone carrying this T cell receptor beta chain has at least ten counts. Its target is unknown. TCRdb passed the 5' RACE reads through MiXCR, listing each CDR3 protein once. The profile shows under 140,000 distinct CDR3 sequences, roughly 12% of them singletons. These data originate in a study of early T cells in non-severe SARS-CoV-2 infection. General study points: Lookups in VDJdb leaned toward anti-spike CD8 responses and missed private and CD4 specificities.

The source material was whole blood, sampled at baseline. This sequence was found in an adult who was a healthcare worker with PCR-confirmed SARS-CoV-2 infection or an uninfected control (not recorded which).

The CDR3 sequence is CASSEWGAGTGLEAFF. The CDR3 DNA reads TGTGCCAGCAGTGAATGGGGTGCCGGGACAGGCTTGGAAGCTTTCTTT. This rearrangement joins TRBV25-1 to TRBJ1-1; 8 bases are a match to TRBD1. This CDR3 is 16 amino acids long. Germline trimming cut 1 base from V and 8 bases from J; bases unmatched to any gene: 12. Germline CDR1 reads MGHDK; CDR2 reads SYGVNS.